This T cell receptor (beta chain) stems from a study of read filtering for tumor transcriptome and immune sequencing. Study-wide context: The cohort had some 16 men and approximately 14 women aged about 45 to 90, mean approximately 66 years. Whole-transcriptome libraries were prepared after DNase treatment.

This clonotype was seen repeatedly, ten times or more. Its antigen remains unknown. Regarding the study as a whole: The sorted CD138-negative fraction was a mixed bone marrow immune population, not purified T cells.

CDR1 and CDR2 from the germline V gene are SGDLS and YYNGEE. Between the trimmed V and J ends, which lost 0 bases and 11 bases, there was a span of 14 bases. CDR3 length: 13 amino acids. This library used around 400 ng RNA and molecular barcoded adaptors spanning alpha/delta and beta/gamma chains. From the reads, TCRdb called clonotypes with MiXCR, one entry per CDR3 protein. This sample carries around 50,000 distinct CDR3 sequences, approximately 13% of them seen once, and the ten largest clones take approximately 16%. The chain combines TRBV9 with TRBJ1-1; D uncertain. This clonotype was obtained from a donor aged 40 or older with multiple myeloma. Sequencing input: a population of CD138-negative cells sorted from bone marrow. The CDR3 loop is CASSVVSESWAFF. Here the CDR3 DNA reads TGTGCCAGCAGCGTAGTGTCAGAATCCTGGGCTTTCTTT.